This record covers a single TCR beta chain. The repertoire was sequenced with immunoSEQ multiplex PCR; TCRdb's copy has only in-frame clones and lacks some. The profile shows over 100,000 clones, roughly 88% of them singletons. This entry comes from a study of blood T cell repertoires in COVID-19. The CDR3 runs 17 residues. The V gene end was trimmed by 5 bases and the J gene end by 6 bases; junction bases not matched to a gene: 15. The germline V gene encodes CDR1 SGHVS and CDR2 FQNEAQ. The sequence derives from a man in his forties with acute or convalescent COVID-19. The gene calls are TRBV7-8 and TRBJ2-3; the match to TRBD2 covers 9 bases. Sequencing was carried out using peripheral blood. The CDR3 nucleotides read TGTGCCAGCAGCCCCCGGGTTCGCGGGGGGGCTGAGGATACGCAGTATTTT. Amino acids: CASSPRVRGGAEDTQYF.